The 30 T cell receptor beta chains reported below all come from one sample, sequenced in a study of cytomegalovirus exposure and HLA in healthy donors. The primer mix had 60 Vbeta and 13 Jbeta primers. Measured with immunoSEQ multiplex PCR; TCRdb has only the in-frame clones, and not every one. The sample lists approximately 170,000 clones, 76% occurring once. The sequenced sample was PBMCs. The receptors stem from a female donor in good health and CMV-seronegative.

The chain recombines TRBV7-9 with TRBJ2-7; no clear D gene. The CDR3 is 14 amino acids. With 1 base removed from V and 2 bases from J, the gap between germline ends came to 9 bases. Germline V CDR1 and CDR2: SEHNR, FQNEAQ (reference sequence). CDR3: CASSLVIRTYEQYF. The CDR3 DNA is TGTGCCAGCAGCTTAGTAATCAGGACCTACGAGCAGTACTTC.

This clone was counted a few times. The chain joins TRBV19 to TRBJ2-2; TRBD2 might be the D (6 bases). The CDR3 sequence is 15 residues long. Germline V lookup: CDR1 LNHDA, CDR2 SQIVND (reference sequence). Trimming removed 6 bases from V and 0 bases from J, with 11 bases in between. CDR3 coding DNA: TGTGCCAGTAGGTTCGGGGGAACGAACACCGGGGAGCTGTTTTTT. This translates into CASRFGGTNTGELFF.

This clone showed up just a few times. The chain links TRBV6-6 to TRBJ1-1; the D gene is possibly TRBD1 (6 bases). The CDR3 has 13 amino acids. The germline CDR1 and CDR2 sequences are MNHNY and SVGAGI (reference sequence). The V gene lost 5 bases and the J gene lost 7 bases, with 14 bases spanning the gap. The CDR3 nucleotides are TGTGCCAGCAGTGTTAGGGGGGGTATTGAAGCTTTCTTT. Its translation: CASSVRGGIEAFF.

This clone has a handful of counts. The chain combines TRBV27 with TRBJ2-1; TRBD2 matches at 11 bases. The V gene end was trimmed by 2 bases and the J gene end by 8 bases; junction bases not matched to a gene: 23. Germline CDR1 is MNHEY and CDR2 is SMNVEV (reference sequence). CDR3 length equals 21 residues. In nucleotides, the CDR3 is TGTGCCAGCAGTTTACCCCACAGGGGGCCGAGAATAGCGGGGGGGCCCTATGAGCAGTTCTTC. Protein: CASSLPHRGPRIAGGPYEQFF.

V and J are TRBV7-2 and TRBJ2-3, with 14 bases fitting TRBD2. The CDR3 has 17 residues. V shed 5 bases, J shed 3 bases, and the junction held 7 bases outside the gene matches. CDR1 is SGHTA and CDR2 is FQGNSA in the germline V gene. The CDR3 DNA is TGTGCCAGCAGCCCCCGACTAGCGGGGGGGCCGACAGATACGCAGTATTTT. This codes for CASSPRLAGGPTDTQYF.

The table lists this clone with a count of one. The rearrangement uses TRBV7-6 and TRBJ1-5, with D possibly being TRBD1 (6 bases). The CDR3 sequence is 17 residues long. Between the trimmed V and J ends, which lost 1 base and 2 bases, there was a span of 15 bases. The germline gives CDR1 SGHVS, CDR2 FNYEAQ. CDR3 sequence reads: CASSLVGGAGGNQPQHF. In nucleotides, the CDR3 is TGTGCCAGCAGCTTAGTTGGGGGCGCAGGGGGCAATCAGCCCCAGCATTTT.

The chain links TRBV7-9 to TRBJ1-1, with a possible D match to TRBD1 (5 bases). Germline V gene lookup returns CDR1 SEHNR and CDR2 FQNEAQ (reference sequence). The CDR3 runs to 14 residues. V dropped 5 bases and J dropped 10 bases, with 20 bases sitting between them. The CDR3 reads CASSRRGGAAGAFF. The CDR3 coding sequence is TGTGCCAGCAGCAGGAGGGGCGGCGCGGCGGGAGCTTTCTTT.

The chain couples TRBV27 to TRBJ1-2; no clear D gene. Per the germline V gene, CDR1 is MNHEY and CDR2 is SMNVEV (reference sequence). This CDR3 is built from 15 residues. Between the trimmed V and J ends, which lost 3 bases and 4 bases, there was a span of 15 bases. CDR3 protein: CASSFPIAGLYGYTF. The CDR3 DNA follows: TGTGCCAGCAGTTTCCCGATCGCCGGACTCTATGGCTACACCTTC.

The genes are TRBV5-1 and TRBJ2-1, with a tentative D call TRBD1 (6 bases). This CDR3 is built from 14 residues. With 2 bases removed from V and 5 bases from J, the gap between germline ends came to 11 bases. Germline V gives CDR1 SGHRS, CDR2 YFSETQ. The CDR3 region is CASSFVRGHNEQFF. The CDR3 DNA sequence: TGCGCCAGCAGCTTCGTCAGGGGCCACAATGAGCAGTTCTTC.

The J gene is TRBJ1-6, the V gene TRBV5-4, with 11 bases that match TRBD1. The CDR3 runs 17 residues. The V gene end was trimmed by 4 bases and the J gene end by 7 bases; junction bases not matched to a gene: 10. Germline CDR1 and CDR2: SGHNT and YYREEE (reference sequence). Here the CDR3 reads CASSRRGQGVWNSPLHF. CDR3 coding DNA: TGTGCCAGCAGCCGTCGGGGACAGGGGGTATGGAATTCACCCCTCCACTTT.

This clone is a singleton in its sample. V gene TRBV4-1 combines with J gene TRBJ2-7; 9 bases line up with TRBD1. V gave up 0 bases and J gave up 2 bases; unmatched junction bases: 5. CDR1 and CDR2 from the germline V gene are MGHRA and YSYEKL. CDR3 length: 16 amino acids. CDR3 sequence: CASSQDGGTGPYEQYF. CDR3 sequence (DNA): TGCGCCAGCAGCCAAGATGGGGGGACAGGGCCCTACGAGCAGTACTTC.

The rearrangement joins TRBV11-2 to TRBJ2-1, with 10 bases identical to TRBD2. Germline V CDR1 and CDR2: SGHAT, FQNNGV. The CDR3 contains 16 residues. V dropped 2 bases and J dropped 1; count of bases not matched to a gene: 2. The DNA for the CDR3 is TGTGCCAGCAGCTTAACTAGCGGGGTTTCCTACAATGAGCAGTTCTTC. Translated, it gives CASSLTSGVSYNEQFF. The whole variable domain, remainder taken from reference TRBV11-2 and TRBJ2-1, is EAGVAQSPRYKIIEKRQSVAFWCNPISGHATLYWYQQILGQGPKLLIQFQNNGVVDDSQLPKDRFSAERLKGVDSTLKIQPAKLEDSAVYLCASSLTSGVSYNEQFFGPGTRLTVL.

This clone is a singleton in its sample. The V and J genes are TRBV20-1 and TRBJ2-3; no definite D call. V was trimmed by 5 bases and J by 6 bases, leaving 9 bases between them. Germline CDR1 DFQATT, CDR2 SNEGSKA (reference sequence). The CDR3 spans 11 residues. DNA of the CDR3: TGCAGTGCTCTCAAAGCGGATACGCAGTATTTT. Protein sequence: CSALKADTQYF.

The chain combines TRBV4-3 with TRBJ2-2; D is ambiguous. Trimming left V 1 base short and J 1 base short, with 13 bases between. The CDR3 totals 17 residues. The germline gives CDR1 LGHNA, CDR2 YSLEER. For the CDR3, the DNA is TGCGCCAGCAGCCAAGTTCTAATACTTTGGAACACCGGGGAGCTGTTTTTT. Residues: CASSQVLILWNTGELFF.

The chain carries TRBV27 and TRBJ1-3; 9 nucleotides match TRBD1. The V and J ends lost 6 bases and 4 bases, in that order; junction bases with no gene match: 4. The CDR3 extends over 14 amino acids. Germline V gene data show CDR1 as MNHEY and CDR2 as SMNVEV (reference sequence). CDR3 coding DNA: TGTGCCAGCAGAACAGGGGGCTCCGGAAACACCATATATTTT. Protein: CASRTGGSGNTIYF.

The chain links TRBV6-1 to TRBJ2-1; D uncertain. V gave up 8 bases and J gave up 6 bases, with 20 bases separating them. The CDR3 covers 15 residues. The germline V gene encodes CDR1 MNHNS and CDR2 SASEGT. CDR3 coding DNA: TGTGCCAGCGCCCCCAACGAGGCGCGAAGCAATGAGCAGTTCTTC. Amino acids: CASAPNEARSNEQFF.

The gene calls are TRBV10-3 and TRBJ2-3; a possible D gene is TRBD1 (6 bases). Germline CDR1 reads ENHRY; CDR2 reads SYGVKD. Trimming pared 4 bases from V and 4 bases from J, leaving 15 bases between. This CDR3 region has 15 residues. The DNA of the CDR3 is TGTGCCATCAGTGCGACACAGGGTCTTGCAGATACGCAGTATTTT. Translation: CAISATQGLADTQYF.

Remarks on this clone: Other DNA variants within this sample encode the same CDR3. The V gene is TRBV9, the J gene TRBJ2-7, with D hard to call. The CDR3 extends over 14 amino acids. From germline, CDR1 is SGDLS and CDR2 YYNGEE. Trimming took 0 bases from V and 2 from J, leaving 9 bases between them. The CDR3 sequence is CASSVEAGPYEQYF. CDR3 DNA sequence: TGTGCCAGCAGCGTAGAGGCAGGCCCCTACGAGCAGTACTTC. The whole variable domain, filled in from reference TRBV9 and TRBJ2-7, reads DSGVTQTPKHLITATGQRVTLRCSPRSGDLSVYWYQQSLDQGLQFLIQYYNGEERAKGNILERFSAQQFPDLHSELNLSSLELGDSALYFCASSVEAGPYEQYFGPGTRLTVT.

The rearrangement joins TRBV6-6 to TRBJ2-1, with 7 bases identical to TRBD1. This CDR3 is built from 13 residues. After removal of 5 bases from V and 7 bases from J, the junction contained 5 bases not matched to a gene. CDR1 is MNHNY and CDR2 is SVGAGI in the germline V gene (reference sequence). Here the CDR3 DNA reads TGTGCCAGCAGTAAACAGGGGCCGAATGAGCAGTTCTTC. Translation: CASSKQGPNEQFF.

The chain carries TRBV28 and TRBJ2-7; tentative D call: TRBD1 (5 bases). Germline CDR1 and CDR2: MDHEN and SYDVKM. The CDR3 extends over 15 amino acids. Trimming cost V 0 bases and J 0 bases, with 9 bases left between them. The CDR3 loop reads CASSLWGPSSYEQYF. CDR3 nucleotide sequence: TGTGCCAGCAGTTTATGGGGGCCAAGCTCCTACGAGCAGTACTTC.

This clone was seen once. This chain connects TRBV27 to TRBJ2-6; perhaps TRBD2 as D (6 bases). The CDR3 spans 15 residues. Germline V CDR1 and CDR2: MNHEY, SMNVEV (reference sequence). Trimming cost V 7 bases and J 0 bases, with 10 bases left between them. CDR3 DNA: TGTGCCAGCATGTTCGGGAGCTCTGGGGCCAACGTCCTGACTTTC. Encoded protein: CASMFGSSGANVLTF.

Details on this clone: Within the sample, other DNA sequences also encode this same CDR3. The chain combines TRBV4-3 with TRBJ1-5; D not resolved. Trimming took 0 bases from V and 4 from J, leaving 10 bases between them. The CDR3 spans 15 residues. CDR1 is LGHNA and CDR2 is YSLEER in the germline V gene. CDR3: CASSQEAGRNQPQHF. In DNA form, the CDR3 reads TGCGCCAGCAGCCAAGAGGCGGGCAGGAATCAGCCCCAGCATTTT.

The rearrangement uses TRBV5-8 and TRBJ1-1, with a possible D match to TRBD1 (5 bases). V lost 0 bases and J 5 bases, leaving 8 bases between the germline ends. Germline CDR1 and CDR2: SGHTS and YDEGEE. The CDR3 contains 13 residues. In DNA form, the CDR3 reads TGTGCCAGCAGCTTGGGGGGCAGGACTGAAGCTTTCTTT. Protein sequence: CASSLGGRTEAFF.

This chain links TRBV5-4 with TRBJ2-7; 8 bases agree with TRBD1. V lost 4 bases to trimming and J lost 3 bases; unmatched junction nucleotides: 12. This CDR3 region has 16 residues. Looked up from germline, CDR1 is SGHNT and CDR2 is YYREEE (reference sequence). CDR3 amino acids: CASSPNPTGTGYEQYF. CDR3 DNA: TGTGCCAGCAGCCCAAACCCGACCGGGACAGGCTACGAGCAGTACTTC.

The V gene is TRBV18, the J gene TRBJ2-7, with 10 bases lining up with TRBD1. Looked up from germline, CDR1 is KGHSH and CDR2 is LQKENI. The junction had 5 bases not matched to a gene; V was cut back by 0 bases and J by 6 bases. The CDR3 is 15 amino acids. In nucleotides, the CDR3 is TGTGCCAGCTCACCACCGGGACAGGGGACATCCGAGCAGTACTTC. This encodes CASSPPGQGTSEQYF. The full variable domain, its missing parts supplied by reference TRBV18 and TRBJ2-7, is NAGVMQNPRHLVRRRGQEARLRCSPMKGHSHVYWYRQLPEEGLKFMVYLQKENIIDESGMPKERFSAEFPKEGPSILRIQQVVRGDSAAYFCASSPPGQGTSEQYFGPGTRLTVT.

The gene calls are TRBV11-2 and TRBJ2-7; no clear D. Germline CDR1 and CDR2: SGHAT and FQNNGV. The CDR3 totals 12 residues. Trimming took 1 base from V and 8 from J, leaving 9 bases between them. The CDR3 loop reads CASSLVMEKQYF. CDR3 nucleotide sequence: TGTGCCAGCAGCTTAGTGATGGAGAAGCAGTACTTC.

This sequence joins TRBV11-2 and TRBJ2-7, with 8 nucleotides matching TRBD2. J was trimmed by 6 bases and V by 1 base; bases with no gene match: 8. This CDR3 comprises 15 residues. Per the germline V gene, CDR1 is SGHAT and CDR2 is FQNNGV. CDR3 in DNA: TGTGCCAGCAGCTTAGCTCGGCTAGCGGGCGGCGAGCAGTACTTC. Translated, it gives CASSLARLAGGEQYF.

The chain combines TRBV7-2 with TRBJ2-7; D not certain. CDR1 SGHTA and CDR2 FQGNSA come from the germline V gene. Between the trimmed V and J ends, which lost 5 bases and 0 bases, there was a span of 23 bases. This CDR3 has 18 amino acids. CDR3 sequence (DNA): TGTGCCAGCAGCCCCGACCCCCTTAAGGCGGTGAGCTCCTACGAGCAGTACTTC. Amino acids: CASSPDPLKAVSSYEQYF.

This chain connects TRBV5-4 to TRBJ2-7, with 10 bases aligning to TRBD1. CDR1 is SGHNT and CDR2 is YYREEE in the germline V gene (reference sequence). CDR3 length: 15 residues. J gave up 5 bases and V 1 base, and 6 bases lay outside the gene matches. Here the CDR3 reads CASSLRDRGLDEQYF. CDR3 in DNA: TGTGCCAGCAGCTTGAGGGACAGGGGTTTGGACGAGCAGTACTTC.

The V and J genes are TRBV28 and TRBJ1-2, with D perhaps matching TRBD1 (6 bases). There are 12 residues in the CDR3. Germline V CDR1 and CDR2: MDHEN, SYDVKM. Trimming cost V 5 bases and J 8 bases, with 12 bases left between them. The CDR3 DNA is TGTGCCAGCAGTACAGGGTCCAGGGGCTACACCTTC. This encodes CASSTGSRGYTF.